This T cell receptor beta chain comes out of a study of OX40 agonist ivuxolimab in advanced cancers. For the study in its entirety: The costimulatory receptor OX40 (CD134) was targeted by ivuxolimab, a fully human IgG2 agonistic monoclonal antibody. The point of sequencing TCRbeta in the periphery was to test whether ivuxolimab changed TCR sequence diversity and drove clonal T-cell expansion. Partial responses occurred in three dose-escalation patients, of whom one had hepatocellular carcinoma and two had cutaneous melanoma. The paper covers the monotherapy dose-escalation part of the phase I ivuxolimab trial, which included N ≈ 54 patients. Intravenous ivuxolimab was administered to patients every 2 weeks at six dose levels: 0.01, 0.1, 0.3, 1.5, 3 and 10 mg/kg. Patients were allowed to have had prior anti-PD-1, anti-PD-L1 or anti-CTLA-4 therapy, and roughly two fifths of the dose-escalation patients had been treated with checkpoint inhibitors. The dose-escalation cohort was roughly 87% male with a mean age of approximately 60 years, ranging from roughly 23 to 90. Of the roughly 54 patients in dose escalation, 19 had hepatocellular carcinoma, roughly 15 had melanoma, 9 had renal cell carcinoma and 9 had head and neck cancer.

V lost 4 bases and J lost 9 bases, and the count of bases not matched to a germline gene is 19. Spanning cysteine to phenylalanine, the CDR3 consists of 18 amino acids. Kept here is only the CDR3 DNA, which spans 54 bases and is read in frame from base 1. The germline V gene yields LGHNA for CDR1 and YNFKEQ for CDR2. Genomic DNA was extracted from sorted cells for sequencing of the TCRbeta CDR3 region. TCRbeta CDR3 regions were sequenced using the immunoSEQ Assay. Drawn from immuneACCESS, this table holds only the in-frame rearrangements with V and J called that TCRdb kept. Clones are partly lost; checked studies trace under half to an unresolved V gene and leave the rest unexplained. A total of about 80,000 clones appear in this sample, approximately 92% of them only once. About 5% of the sample rests with the top ten. What the study reported, not specific to this receptor: Low levels of normalized T-cell clonal expansion were also seen in some nonresponding patients. In the 0.1-3.0 mg/kg groups, partial responders were among the patients with the lowest normalized peripheral clonal expansion, particularly in CD8+ T cells. After ivuxolimab, CD8+ T cells had more expanded clones than CD4+ T cells on average. At doses of 0.1 to 3.0 mg/kg, clonal expansion of both CD4+ and CD8+ T cells in blood was seen between baseline and week 6. Antigen specificity was not determined for the clonally expanded peripheral T cells.

This clone is a singleton in its sample. The antigen it binds to is not known. Base qualities were left out, and no much larger clone turns up one base away. Patients with a history of autoimmune disease or receiving systemic immunosuppression were excluded from the trial. In every dose cohort, peripheral blood was drawn for TCR sequencing at baseline, cycle 4 day 1, and cycle 7 day 1. The samples were drawn from a first-in-human, open-label, multicenter phase I dose-escalation trial of ivuxolimab. Adults with locally advanced or metastatic head and neck squamous cell, hepatocellular, melanoma or renal cell carcinoma were enrolled in the trial. Before TCR sequencing, CD4+ T cells and CD8+ T cells from peripheral blood were sorted into separate populations.

The rearranged chain carries TRBV4-2 and TRBJ2-1, and 9 bases in between align with TRBD2. The receptor was derived from an adult with an advanced solid tumor such as melanoma, head and neck, liver or kidney cancer. The sequencing used CD4+ or CD8+ T cells sorted from blood, collected in a trial of the OX40 agonist ivuxolimab. The CDR3 reads as follows: CASSRYPQREAAWGEQFF. DNA sequence: TGTGCCAGCAGCCGTTATCCTCAGCGGGAGGCTGCGTGGGGTGAGCAGTTCTTC.